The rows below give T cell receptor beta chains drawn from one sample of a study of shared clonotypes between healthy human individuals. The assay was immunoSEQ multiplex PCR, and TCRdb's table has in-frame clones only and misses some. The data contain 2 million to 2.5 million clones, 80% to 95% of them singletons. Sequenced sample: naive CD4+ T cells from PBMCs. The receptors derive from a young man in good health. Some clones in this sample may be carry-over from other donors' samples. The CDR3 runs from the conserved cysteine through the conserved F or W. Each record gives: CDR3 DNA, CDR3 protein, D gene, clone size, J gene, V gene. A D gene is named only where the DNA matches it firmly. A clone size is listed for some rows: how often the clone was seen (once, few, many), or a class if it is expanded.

TGTGCCAGCAGCTTCCGGACAGGGTCGGCTTTCTTT | CASSFRTGSAFF | TRBD1 | . | TRBJ1-1 | TRBV11-2
TGCGCCAGCAGTGAATCCAGGGGAAACGAGCAGTACTTC | CASSESRGNEQYF | . | few | TRBJ2-7 | TRBV10-2
TGTGCCAGCAGGGGACTATTTTACGAGCAGTACTTC | CASRGLFYEQYF | TRBD2 | . | TRBJ2-7 | TRBV28
TGCGCCAGCAGCTCGGGACAGGGTTATGAAAAACTGTTTTTT | CASSSGQGYEKLFF | TRBD1 | once | TRBJ1-4 | TRBV5-1
TGTGCCAGCAGCCCCGGGACTAGCGGGAACGGGTACTTC | CASSPGTSGNGYF | TRBD2 | . | TRBJ2-7 | TRBV5-4
TGTGCCAGCACACTCCGGGCGGTTCCCTACAATGAGCAGTTCTTC | CASTLRAVPYNEQFF | . | . | TRBJ2-1 | TRBV6-6
TGCGCCAGCAGCCAAGTTCTAGCGGGCACCCACTCGGGCTCCTACGAGCAGTACTTC | CASSQVLAGTHSGSYEQYF | TRBD2 | once | TRBJ2-7 | TRBV4-3
TGTGCCAGCAGCTTAGCGAATAGGGGGCTGAAGCAGTACTTC | CASSLANRGLKQYF | TRBD1 | . | TRBJ2-7 | TRBV11-2
TGTGCCAGCAGCCAAGGTGGACAGGCGGCCAAAAACATTCAGTACTTC | CASSQGGQAAKNIQYF | TRBD1 | . | TRBJ2-4 | TRBV4-2
TGTGCCAGCAGCGTGACAAGTCAGCCCCAGCATTTT | CASSVTSQPQHF | . | . | TRBJ1-5 | TRBV2
TGCGCCAGCAGCCCATTCAAACAAACCTTCTCCTACGAGCAGTACTTC | CASSPFKQTFSYEQYF | . | . | TRBJ2-7 | TRBV5-1
TGCGCCAGCAGCTCGGGACGACAGGTATCCGAGCAGTACTTC | CASSSGRQVSEQYF | . | . | TRBJ2-7 | TRBV5-1
TGTGCCAGCAGTTTCCGCCCTAGCGGGAGTCCCAGCACCGGGGAGCTGTTTTTT | CASSFRPSGSPSTGELFF | TRBD2 | . | TRBJ2-2 | TRBV28
TGTGCCAGCAGTGAATTGGTACCTAACTATGGCTACACCTTC | CASSELVPNYGYTF | . | . | TRBJ1-2 | TRBV6-1
TGTGCCAGCAGCTTAGAGTCGGGGGGTGCTGGACAGCCCCAGCATTTT | CASSLESGGAGQPQHF | . | once | TRBJ1-5 | TRBV7-8
TGTGCCAGTAGTATATCTGCTAGCGGAGTCCCAGATACGCAGTATTTT | CASSISASGVPDTQYF | TRBD2 | . | TRBJ2-3 | TRBV19
TGTGCCACCAGCAGGGCCCGGGACGGGACCTCCTACGAGCAGTACTTC | CATSRARDGTSYEQYF | . | . | TRBJ2-7 | TRBV15
TGTGCCATCAGTGATGGGGACAGGGCCTACGAGCAGTACTTC | CAISDGDRAYEQYF | TRBD1 | . | TRBJ2-7 | TRBV10-3
TGTGCCAGCAGCTTGGGGGGACCTTTCACAGATACGCAGTATTTT | CASSLGGPFTDTQYF | . | . | TRBJ2-3 | TRBV7-6
TGCGCCAGCAGCTGGGACAGCTACGAGCAGTACTTC | CASSWDSYEQYF | TRBD1 | . | TRBJ2-7 | TRBV5-1
TGCGCCAGCAGCCAAGGCAACGGGAGGGCCGCCGAGACCCAGTACTTC | CASSQGNGRAAETQYF | TRBD2 | . | TRBJ2-5 | TRBV4-3
TGTGCCAGCAGTTACGGGGGGCTCGGTGGGAACATTCAGTACTTC | CASSYGGLGGNIQYF | . | . | TRBJ2-4 | TRBV6-5
TGTGCCAGCTCACCGGCACTAGCGGGAGGGGGTAATGAGCAGTTCTTC | CASSPALAGGGNEQFF | TRBD2 | . | TRBJ2-1 | TRBV18